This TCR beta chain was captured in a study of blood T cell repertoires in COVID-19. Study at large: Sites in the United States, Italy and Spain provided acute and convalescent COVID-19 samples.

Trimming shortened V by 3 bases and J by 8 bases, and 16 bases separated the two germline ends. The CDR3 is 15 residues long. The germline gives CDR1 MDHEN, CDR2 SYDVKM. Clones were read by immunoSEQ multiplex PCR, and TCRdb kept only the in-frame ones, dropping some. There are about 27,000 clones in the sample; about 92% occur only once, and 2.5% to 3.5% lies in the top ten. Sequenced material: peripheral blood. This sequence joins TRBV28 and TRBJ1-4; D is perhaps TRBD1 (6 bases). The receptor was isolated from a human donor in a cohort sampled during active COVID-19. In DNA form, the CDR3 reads TGTGCCAGCAGTTTTGTGTGGGGGCAGGGGGAAAAACTGTTTTTT. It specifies CASSFVWGQGEKLFF.